This T cell receptor beta chain was retrieved from a study of blood T cell repertoires in COVID-19. CDR3 length equals 14 residues. Germline CDR1 reads SEHNR; CDR2 reads FQNEAQ (reference sequence). V was cut by 1 base and J by 0 bases, with 4 bases left in between. Libraries were prepared by immunoSEQ multiplex PCR; TCRdb keeps only in-frame clonotypes and omits some of them. The table includes about 190,000 clones, about four fifths detected once. The table lists this clone with a count of one. Researchers sorted participants into cohorts using their self-reported clinical history. This TCR was recovered from a woman aged 25-40 years who had recovered from COVID-19. The chain links TRBV7-9 to TRBJ1-3; D uncertain. The sequenced sample consisted of PBMCs or T cells enriched from blood (not recorded which). The CDR3 DNA is TGTGCCAGCAGCTTAGACACCTCTGGAAACACCATATATTTT. The encoded protein is CASSLDTSGNTIYF. Combining the CDR3 with reference TRBV7-9 and TRBJ1-3 gives the whole variable domain DTGVSQNPRHKITKRGQNVTFRCDPISEHNRLYWYRQTLGQGPEFLTYFQNEAQLEKSRLLSDRFSAERPKGSFSTLEIQRTEQGDSAMYLCASSLDTSGNTIYFGEGSWLTVV.